A selection of T cell receptor beta chains follows, all from one sample in a study of OX40 agonist ivuxolimab in advanced cancers. TCRdb's copy holds only in-frame clones and misses some; the assay was immunoSEQ multiplex PCR. The repertoire holds about 73,000 clones, with 75% to 95% as singletons. The source material was CD4+ or CD8+ T cells sorted from blood, sampled in a trial of the OX40 agonist ivuxolimab. The receptors shown here come from an adult with an advanced solid tumor such as melanoma, head and neck, liver or kidney cancer. Both conserved end residues are part of each CDR3. Each record gives: J gene, V gene, D gene, clone size, CDR3 DNA, CDR3 protein. The D gene is left open where the match is weak. Not every row has a clone size; where given, it reads once, few, many or a size class.

j_call: TRBJ2-1; v_call: TRBV30; d_call: NA; clone_size: few; cdr3_nt: TGTGCCTGGAGTGTACCCGCGGAGCAGTTCTTC; cdr3_aa: CAWSVPAEQFF
j_call: TRBJ2-2; v_call: TRBV7-2; d_call: TRBD2; clone_size: NA; cdr3_nt: TGTGCCAGCAGCTTGGGGGGTCTAGCGGGACACGCCGGGGAGCTGTTTTTT; cdr3_aa: CASSLGGLAGHAGELFF
j_call: TRBJ2-3; v_call: TRBV29-1; d_call: TRBD1; clone_size: NA; cdr3_nt: TGCAGCGTCGACAGGGGGAATACGCAGTATTTT; cdr3_aa: CSVDRGNTQYF
j_call: TRBJ2-5; v_call: TRBV7-2; d_call: NA; clone_size: NA; cdr3_nt: TGTGCCAGCAGCCCTTCTTGGCGAGAGACCCAGTACTTC; cdr3_aa: CASSPSWRETQYF
j_call: TRBJ1-3; v_call: TRBV4-1; d_call: NA; clone_size: NA; cdr3_nt: TGCGCCAGCAGCCAAACGGGCATCTCTGGAAACACCATATATTTT; cdr3_aa: CASSQTGISGNTIYF
j_call: TRBJ1-6; v_call: TRBV4-1; d_call: NA; clone_size: NA; cdr3_nt: TGCGCCAGCAGCCAAGGTCAACCAGGGTATAATTCACCCCTCCACTTT; cdr3_aa: CASSQGQPGYNSPLHF
j_call: TRBJ2-5; v_call: TRBV7-2; d_call: TRBD2; clone_size: NA; cdr3_nt: TGTGCCAGCAGCTCCGGACTAGCGGGAGTAAGAGAGACCCAGTACTTC; cdr3_aa: CASSSGLAGVRETQYF
j_call: TRBJ1-4; v_call: TRBV30; d_call: NA; clone_size: NA; cdr3_nt: TGTGCCTGGACGCCCGGGACTCATGAAAAACTGTTTTTT; cdr3_aa: CAWTPGTHEKLFF
j_call: TRBJ2-7; v_call: TRBV7-9; d_call: TRBD2; clone_size: few; cdr3_nt: TGTGCCAGCCGGCCGACTAGCGGGAGCTACGAGCAGTACTTC; cdr3_aa: CASRPTSGSYEQYF
j_call: TRBJ2-5; v_call: TRBV19; d_call: NA; clone_size: NA; cdr3_nt: TGTGCCAGTAGTATATCCGGGAGACGCGAGACCCAGTACTTC; cdr3_aa: CASSISGRRETQYF
j_call: TRBJ2-7; v_call: TRBV27; d_call: TRBD1; clone_size: NA; cdr3_nt: TGTGCCAGCAGCCAACTCGGACAGGCTGACGAGCAGTACTTC; cdr3_aa: CASSQLGQADEQYF
j_call: TRBJ2-3; v_call: TRBV10-3; d_call: NA; clone_size: NA; cdr3_nt: TGTGCCATCAGTGAAGGCAGGCTCACAGATACGCAGTATTTT; cdr3_aa: CAISEGRLTDTQYF
j_call: TRBJ1-5; v_call: TRBV10-3; d_call: NA; clone_size: NA; cdr3_nt: TGTGCCATCAGTGGGCGTCAGGGGAATCAGCCCCAGCATTTT; cdr3_aa: CAISGRQGNQPQHF
j_call: TRBJ1-5; v_call: TRBV28; d_call: TRBD1; clone_size: NA; cdr3_nt: TGTGCCAGCAGTAGGACAGGGGTGAATCCAAGTCAGCCCCAGCATTTT; cdr3_aa: CASSRTGVNPSQPQHF
j_call: TRBJ2-6; v_call: TRBV29-1; d_call: NA; clone_size: NA; cdr3_nt: TGCAGCGTAACAGAGTCTGGGGCCAACGTCCTGACTTTC; cdr3_aa: CSVTESGANVLTF
j_call: TRBJ1-1; v_call: TRBV5-1; d_call: NA; clone_size: NA; cdr3_nt: TGCGCCAGCAGCTTAGGGGGATCAGGGAACACTGAAGCTTTCTTT; cdr3_aa: CASSLGGSGNTEAFF
j_call: TRBJ1-5; v_call: TRBV9; d_call: NA; clone_size: NA; cdr3_nt: TGTGCCAGCAGCGTAGCGACGGGCCTTTGGGCTCGATGTCAGCCCCAGCATTTT; cdr3_aa: CASSVATGLWARCQPQHF
j_call: TRBJ2-1; v_call: TRBV5-4; d_call: NA; clone_size: NA; cdr3_nt: TGTGCCAGCAGCTTGGCGCTAGCCCGGAATGAGCAGTTCTTC; cdr3_aa: CASSLALARNEQFF
j_call: TRBJ1-1; v_call: TRBV9; d_call: NA; clone_size: NA; cdr3_nt: TGTGCCAGCAGCGCCCAGACGAACACTGAAGCTTTCTTT; cdr3_aa: CASSAQTNTEAFF
j_call: TRBJ1-3; v_call: TRBV5-1; d_call: NA; clone_size: few; cdr3_nt: TGCGCCAGCAGCCCCTCTGGGTACTCTGGAAACACCATATATTTT; cdr3_aa: CASSPSGYSGNTIYF
j_call: TRBJ2-5; v_call: TRBV27; d_call: NA; clone_size: few; cdr3_nt: TGTGCCAGCAGTTTTGGGGGGAGTCGAGAGACCCAGTACTTC; cdr3_aa: CASSFGGSRETQYF
j_call: TRBJ2-7; v_call: TRBV18; d_call: TRBD1; clone_size: NA; cdr3_nt: TGTGCCAGCTCACTTTCCGGGACAGGGGTTAACGAGCAGTACTTC; cdr3_aa: CASSLSGTGVNEQYF
j_call: TRBJ2-1; v_call: TRBV7-3; d_call: TRBD2; clone_size: NA; cdr3_nt: TGTGCCAGCAGCCCTAGACTAGCGGGCTTACGGGAGCAGTTCTTC; cdr3_aa: CASSPRLAGLREQFF
j_call: TRBJ1-2; v_call: TRBV11-2; d_call: NA; clone_size: NA; cdr3_nt: TGTGCCAGCAGCTTGGACCGAGACTATGGCTACACCTTC; cdr3_aa: CASSLDRDYGYTF
j_call: TRBJ2-7; v_call: TRBV10-3; d_call: NA; clone_size: NA; cdr3_nt: TGTGCCATCAGTGCGACCTACGAGCAGTACTTC; cdr3_aa: CAISATYEQYF
j_call: TRBJ2-3; v_call: TRBV29-1; d_call: NA; clone_size: NA; cdr3_nt: TGCAGCGTTGAAGGGACAGATACGCAGTATTTT; cdr3_aa: CSVEGTDTQYF
j_call: TRBJ2-2; v_call: TRBV7-8; d_call: NA; clone_size: NA; cdr3_nt: TGTGCCAGCCCTCACGGACCAACAAACACCGGGGAGCTGTTTTTT; cdr3_aa: CASPHGPTNTGELFF
j_call: TRBJ1-5; v_call: TRBV19; d_call: NA; clone_size: NA; cdr3_nt: TGTGCCAGTAGTATGTCCATTCGGGGCCCTTGGCATTTT; cdr3_aa: CASSMSIRGPWHF
j_call: TRBJ2-7; v_call: TRBV6-6; d_call: TRBD2; clone_size: NA; cdr3_nt: TGTGCCAGCAGGGTCCTAGCGGGTGTCTACGAGCAGTACTTC; cdr3_aa: CASRVLAGVYEQYF
j_call: TRBJ2-7; v_call: TRBV5-1; d_call: TRBD2; clone_size: NA; cdr3_nt: TGCGCCAGCAGCTTGGTGTACGGGAGGGACGAGCAGTACTTC; cdr3_aa: CASSLVYGRDEQYF
j_call: TRBJ2-5; v_call: TRBV7-2; d_call: NA; clone_size: NA; cdr3_nt: TGTGCCAGCAGCTTAGGAGGGATTCAGGAGACCCAGTACTTC; cdr3_aa: CASSLGGIQETQYF
j_call: TRBJ2-7; v_call: TRBV19; d_call: TRBD1; clone_size: NA; cdr3_nt: TGTGCCAGTACCTCGGGGTCAGGGGGCTTTTACGAGCAGTACTTC; cdr3_aa: CASTSGSGGFYEQYF
j_call: TRBJ2-2; v_call: TRBV7-8; d_call: NA; clone_size: once; cdr3_nt: TGTGCCAGCAGCTCAGAACGGCAGAGCACCGGGGAGCTGTTTTTT; cdr3_aa: CASSSERQSTGELFF
j_call: TRBJ2-3; v_call: TRBV18; d_call: TRBD2; clone_size: NA; cdr3_nt: TGTGCCAGCTCAACGCAGGGACCCGGGACTAGCGGGACAGATACGCAGTATTTT; cdr3_aa: CASSTQGPGTSGTDTQYF
j_call: TRBJ1-2; v_call: TRBV5-6; d_call: NA; clone_size: few; cdr3_nt: TGTGCCAGCAGCGGCTCCAGCGGTGGCTACACCTTC; cdr3_aa: CASSGSSGGYTF
j_call: TRBJ1-2; v_call: TRBV28; d_call: NA; clone_size: few; cdr3_nt: TGTGCCAGCAGGAGTGGACACAACTATGGCTACACCTTC; cdr3_aa: CASRSGHNYGYTF
j_call: TRBJ2-1; v_call: TRBV7-2; d_call: TRBD2; clone_size: NA; cdr3_nt: TGTGCCAGCAGCCCCCAAGGGGCGGGAGGGAGGAATGAGCAGTTCTTC; cdr3_aa: CASSPQGAGGRNEQFF
j_call: TRBJ2-7; v_call: TRBV28; d_call: NA; clone_size: NA; cdr3_nt: TGTGCCAGCAGTCCGTCAGGGGGGGACCCCTACGAGCAGTACTTC; cdr3_aa: CASSPSGGDPYEQYF
j_call: TRBJ2-7; v_call: TRBV7-2; d_call: TRBD1; clone_size: few; cdr3_nt: TGTGCCAGCAGTTATGACGGACAGGACCCCGAGCAGTACTTC; cdr3_aa: CASSYDGQDPEQYF
j_call: TRBJ2-7; v_call: TRBV2; d_call: NA; clone_size: NA; cdr3_nt: TGTGCCAGCAGAATGAGCGGAACCTCCTACGAGCAGTACTTC; cdr3_aa: CASRMSGTSYEQYF
j_call: TRBJ1-3; v_call: TRBV6-5; d_call: NA; clone_size: NA; cdr3_nt: TGTGCCAGCAGTTATGATGGCGGCGTCTCTGGAAACACCATATATTTT; cdr3_aa: CASSYDGGVSGNTIYF
j_call: TRBJ2-7; v_call: TRBV4-1; d_call: NA; clone_size: NA; cdr3_nt: TGCGCCAGCAGCCATAGCAGGGGCTCCTACGAGCAGTACTTC; cdr3_aa: CASSHSRGSYEQYF